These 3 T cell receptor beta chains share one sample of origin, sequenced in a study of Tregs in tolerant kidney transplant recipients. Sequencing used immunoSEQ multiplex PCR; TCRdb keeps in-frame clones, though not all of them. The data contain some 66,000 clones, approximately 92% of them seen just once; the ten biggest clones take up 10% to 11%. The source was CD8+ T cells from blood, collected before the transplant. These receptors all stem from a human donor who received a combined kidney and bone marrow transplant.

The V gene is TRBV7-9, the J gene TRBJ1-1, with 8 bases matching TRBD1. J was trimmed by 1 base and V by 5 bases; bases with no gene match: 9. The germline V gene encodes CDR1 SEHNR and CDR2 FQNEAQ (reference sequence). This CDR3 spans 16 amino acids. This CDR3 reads CASSPRGDRRNTEAFF. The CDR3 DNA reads TGTGCCAGCAGCCCACGCGGGGACAGGCGGAACACTGAAGCTTTCTTT. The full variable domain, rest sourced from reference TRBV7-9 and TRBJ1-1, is DTGVSQNPRHKITKRGQNVTFRCDPISEHNRLYWYRQTLGQGPEFLTYFQNEAQLEKSRLLSDRFSAERPKGSFSTLEIQRTEQGDSAMYLCASSPRGDRRNTEAFFGQGTRLTVV.

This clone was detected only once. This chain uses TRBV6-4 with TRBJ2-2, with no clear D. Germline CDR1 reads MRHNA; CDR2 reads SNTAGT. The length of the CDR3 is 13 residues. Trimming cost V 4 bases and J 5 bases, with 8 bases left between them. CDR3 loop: CASSAPGTGELFF. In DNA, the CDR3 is TGTGCCAGCAGTGCCCCGGGTACCGGGGAGCTGTTTTTT.

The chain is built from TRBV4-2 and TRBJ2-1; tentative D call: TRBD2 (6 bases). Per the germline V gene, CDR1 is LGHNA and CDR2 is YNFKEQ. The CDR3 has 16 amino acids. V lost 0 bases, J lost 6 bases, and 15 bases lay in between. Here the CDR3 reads CASSQETGEGLNEQFF. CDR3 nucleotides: TGTGCCAGCAGCCAAGAGACGGGAGAGGGGCTCAATGAGCAGTTCTTC.